These 16 T cell receptor beta chains share one sample of origin, sequenced in a study of preoperative IRX-2 immunotherapy in early breast cancer. The treatment: preoperative locoregional IRX-2 cytokine immunotherapy. The assay was immunoSEQ multiplex PCR, and TCRdb's table has in-frame clones only and misses some. Counted here are over 55,000 clones, roughly 94% occurring once; the ten biggest clones make up under 2%. Collection of the sample occurred from a patient treated with IRX-2 immunotherapy. The receptors come from a human donor with breast cancer.

This clone is a singleton in its sample. J is TRBJ2-1 and V is TRBV11-2; D could derive from TRBD1 or TRBD2 (5 bases each). The CDR3 extends over 15 amino acids. Trimming pared 0 bases from V and 9 bases from J, leaving 15 bases between. Germline V CDR1 and CDR2: SGHAT, FQNNGV. CDR3 in DNA: TGTGCCAGCAGCTTAGATCGGGGACCGAGAATTGAGCAGTTCTTC. Residues: CASSLDRGPRIEQFF.

The V gene is TRBV5-1, the J gene TRBJ2-3; 9 nucleotides match TRBD1. Germline loops: CDR1 SGHRS, CDR2 YFSETQ. The CDR3 has 15 residues. V shed 3 bases, J shed 3 bases, and the junction held 5 bases outside the gene matches. As DNA, the CDR3 is TGCGCCAGCAGCTACAGACAGGGGGAAACAGATACGCAGTATTTT. It is translated as CASSYRQGETDTQYF.

This chain links TRBV5-6 with TRBJ2-5; D possibly corresponds to TRBD1 (5 bases). Trimming took off 2 bases at V and 7 bases at J, with 9 bases between the two ends. The length of the CDR3 is 12 residues. Germline CDR1 is SGHDT and CDR2 is YYEEEE. In DNA, the CDR3 is TGTGCCAGCAGCTTTCAGGGCCGGACCCAGTACTTC. This translates into CASSFQGRTQYF.

The chain carries TRBV5-1 and TRBJ2-7; TRBD1 is a possible D gene (6 bases). V lost 4 bases, J lost 6 bases, and 17 bases lay in between. Germline loops: CDR1 SGHRS, CDR2 YFSETQ. The CDR3 contains 14 residues. CDR3 nucleotides: TGCGCCAGCAGCGTGGGACATTCTACAGCCGAGCAGTACTTC. This encodes CASSVGHSTAEQYF.

This rearrangement joins TRBV5-1 to TRBJ2-7, with unresolved D. The CDR3 is 16 amino acids. Per the germline V gene, CDR1 is SGHRS and CDR2 is YFSETQ. The germline V and J ends were trimmed by 3 bases and 1 base, with 17 bases remaining between them. The CDR3 bases are TGCGCCAGCAGCTCCCGAGACGTTGCAGGTTCCTACGAGCAGTACTTC. It codes for CASSSRDVAGSYEQYF.

The chain carries TRBV7-3 and TRBJ2-3; TRBD2 agrees at 15 bases. This CDR3 has 16 amino acids. V lost 5 bases, J lost 8 bases, and 8 bases stayed unmatched. Germline loops: CDR1 SGHTA, CDR2 FQGTGA. CDR3 protein: CASSAGLAGGPVTQYF. DNA of the CDR3: TGTGCCAGCAGCGCCGGACTAGCGGGGGGGCCCGTTACGCAGTATTTT.

The chain carries TRBV7-9 and TRBJ1-3; the D gene is possibly TRBD1 (5 bases). V was pared by 5 bases and J by 3 bases, with 8 bases between. This CDR3 has 13 amino acids. In germline, CDR1 is SEHNR, CDR2 FQNEAQ (reference sequence). For the CDR3, the DNA is TGTGCCAGCAGCCAGGGACTTGGAAACACCATATATTTT. This encodes CASSQGLGNTIYF.

The chain links TRBV25-1 to TRBJ1-1, with D hard to call. This CDR3 region has 14 residues. The V end lost 2 bases, the J end lost 5 bases, and 12 bases lay between the germline ends. The germline gives CDR1 MGHDK, CDR2 SYGVNS. The CDR3 nucleotides are TGTGCCAGCAGTGAAGCCCCTATGTCTACTGAAGCTTTCTTT. Translated: CASSEAPMSTEAFF.

The V and J genes are TRBV6-1 and TRBJ1-6; 9 positions agree with TRBD1. V trimming: 1 base; J trimming: 0 bases; junction bases outside the gene matches: 4. Germline assignment: CDR1 MNHNS and CDR2 SASEGT. This CDR3 region has 18 residues. The CDR3 nucleotides read TGTGCCAGCAGTGAAGGGACAGGGGTCGGCTCCTATAATTCACCCCTCCACTTT. This translates into CASSEGTGVGSYNSPLHF.

The rearrangement uses TRBV4-2 and TRBJ1-2, with D maybe TRBD1 (6 bases). V lost 0 bases and J lost 8, with 25 bases in between. The CDR3 extends over 18 amino acids. The germline gives CDR1 LGHNA, CDR2 YNFKEQ. The CDR3 loop is CASSQEPGLHRVSGGYTF. The CDR3 nucleotides read TGTGCCAGCAGCCAAGAGCCAGGTCTTCACAGGGTGTCGGGAGGCTACACCTTC.

V usage is TRBV11-3 and J usage is TRBJ1-1; D may be TRBD1 (6 bases). CDR3 length: 13 amino acids. CDR1 is SGHNT, CDR2 YENEEA, per germline. V lost 6 bases to trimming and J lost 6 bases, with 14 bases between them. In DNA, the CDR3 is TGTGCCAGCAGTAGCACAAGGGGGGCTGAAGCTTTCTTT. Protein product: CASSSTRGAEAFF.

The rearrangement links TRBV7-7 to TRBJ2-2, with unresolved D. Trimming shortened V by 1 base and J by 8 bases, and 8 bases separated the two germline ends. The germline CDR1 and CDR2 sequences are SSHAT and FNYEAQ (reference sequence). The CDR3 length is 13 residues. CDR3 in DNA: TGTGCCAGCAGCTTAGGGTCTGCAGGGGAGCTGTTTTTT. It encodes CASSLGSAGELFF.

The chain employs TRBV6-5 and TRBJ2-5; 8 bases fit TRBD1. Germline values: CDR1 MNHEY, CDR2 SVGAGI. The CDR3 runs 14 residues. The V and J ends lost 6 bases and 2 bases, in that order; junction bases with no gene match: 5. The CDR3 region is CASRRGTGQETQYF. The CDR3, as DNA: TGTGCCAGCAGACGGGGGACAGGACAAGAGACCCAGTACTTC.

V is TRBV5-1 and J is TRBJ2-4, with D unclear. Trimming removed 4 bases at V and 2 bases at J, with 22 bases between. The CDR3 covers 18 residues. In germline, CDR1 is SGHRS, CDR2 YFSETQ. This CDR3 is CASSPGRVGKETKNIQYF. The DNA of the CDR3 is TGCGCCAGCAGCCCCGGACGGGTAGGGAAGGAAACCAAAAACATTCAGTACTTC.

The chain employs TRBV28 and TRBJ2-1; D might be TRBD1 (5 bases). The CDR3 length is 11 residues. V was trimmed by 3 bases and J by 10 bases, leaving 7 bases between them. Germline V gene sequence: CDR1 MDHEN, CDR2 SYDVKM. CDR3 DNA sequence: TGTGCCAGCAGTTTGCAGGGCGAGCAGTTCTTC. Protein product: CASSLQGEQFF.

This chain connects TRBV9 to TRBJ2-1, with D uncertain. The CDR3 consists of 14 residues. CDR1 and CDR2 (germline): SGDLS, YYNGEE. V dropped 3 bases and J dropped 8 bases, with 15 bases sitting between them. CDR3 protein: CASSAGPGRDEQFF. The CDR3 nucleotides are TGTGCCAGCAGCGCGGGCCCGGGTCGTGATGAGCAGTTCTTC.